This T cell receptor (beta chain) was sequenced in a study of cytomegalovirus exposure and HLA in healthy donors. Study overall: One earlier analysis, a look at 200 million or so T cells, found more than 100 million unique TCR beta sequences. Study results and caveats: By HLA locus, TCR association rates varied in a later analysis, with DRB1 showing the most and HLA-C the fewest.

PCR was performed using 60 Vbeta and 13 Jbeta primers. Original processing methods: The count from a later analysis was 70 million to 85 million unique TCR beta chains, approximately 9.9 million of them shared. Clones were sequenced by immunoSEQ multiplex PCR, and TCRdb holds only the in-frame ones, with some missing. V and J calls and clone size come straight from that table; D and trimming were deduced from the DNA. The profile shows 120,000 to 150,000 clones, more than 60% of them singletons. The germline CDR1 and CDR2 sequences are SGHNT and YYREEE (reference sequence). V dropped 4 bases and J dropped 0 bases, with 11 bases sitting between them. The CDR3 contains 14 residues. The donors comprised healthy bone marrow donors. Turning to this clone: Its antigen is not known.

The origin of this receptor is a female donor in good health and CMV-seronegative. Input material: PBMCs. The chain couples TRBV5-4 to TRBJ2-7; possible D gene TRBD2, 6 bases. The DNA of the CDR3 is TGTGCCAGCAGCGAGGGACTTCGCTCCTACGAGCAGTACTTC. This gives the protein CASSEGLRSYEQYF. The full variable domain, its missing parts supplied by reference TRBV5-4 and TRBJ2-7, is ETGVTQSPTHLIKTRGQQVTLRCSSQSGHNTVSWYQQALGQGPQFIFQYYREEENGRGNFPPRFSGLQFPNYSSELNVNALELDDSALYLCASSEGLRSYEQYFGPGTRLTVT.